The 5 T cell receptor beta chains given below trace back to one sample, sequenced in a study of cytomegalovirus exposure and HLA in healthy donors. PCR amplification relied on 60 Vbeta primers (plus 13 Jbeta primers). The method was immunoSEQ multiplex PCR; TCRdb's version includes in-frame clones alone and lacks a portion of them. The sample yields under 300,000 clones, 65% to 85% seen once. The sequenced sample was PBMCs. The source of these receptors is a female donor in good health and CMV-seronegative.

The chain joins TRBV2 to TRBJ2-1, with TRBD1 as a possible D gene (6 bases). The V and J ends lost 8 bases and 0 bases respectively, with 8 bases between them. CDR3 length: 13 amino acids. The germline CDR1 and CDR2 sequences are SNHLY and FYNNEI. In DNA form, the CDR3 reads TGTGCCAGCGGACAGCTCTCCTACAATGAGCAGTTCTTC. The encoded protein is CASGQLSYNEQFF.

This clone was found a few times. The chain recombines TRBV9 with TRBJ2-1, with D perhaps matching TRBD1 (5 bases). The germline V and J ends were trimmed by 4 bases and 6 bases, with 8 bases remaining between them. CDR3 size: 12 residues. The germline V gene has CDR1 SGDLS and CDR2 YYNGEE. The CDR3 bases are TGTGCCAGCAGCTCGACAGTCAATGAGCAGTTCTTC. It specifies CASSSTVNEQFF.

The chain has TRBV28 and TRBJ2-3, with 10 positions matching TRBD2. Germline CDR1 reads MDHEN; CDR2 reads SYDVKM. The V and J ends lost 3 bases and 4 bases, in that order; junction bases with no gene match: 10. This CDR3 has 17 residues. The CDR3 DNA sequence: TGTGCCAGCAGTTTTACCCCAGCGGGAGGGGCGGCAGATACGCAGTATTTT. It encodes CASSFTPAGGAADTQYF.

This clone has only a few counts. This chain connects TRBV11-1 to TRBJ1-2; TRBD1 is a possible D gene (5 bases). The germline V gene encodes CDR1 SGHAT and CDR2 FQDESV (reference sequence). Trimming removed 0 bases from V and 7 bases from J, with 15 bases in between. This CDR3 comprises 15 residues. CDR3 sequence (DNA): TGTGCCAGCAGCTTAGCGGCGGGGACCTCTCTTGGCTACACCTTC. Its protein is CASSLAAGTSLGYTF.

The CDR3 spells CASSLPATGDYGYTF. CDR3 bases: TGTGCCAGCAGTTTGCCCGCAACAGGGGACTATGGCTACACCTTC. The chain carries TRBV28 and TRBJ1-2, with 7 nucleotides matching TRBD1. Germline V gene sequence: CDR1 MDHEN, CDR2 SYDVKM. This CDR3 has 15 residues. V gave up 3 bases and J gave up 3 bases; unmatched junction bases: 7.